The 8 T cell receptor beta chains in this list originate from one sample, sequenced in a study of shared clonotypes between healthy human individuals. This table comes from immunoSEQ multiplex PCR, and its TCRdb copy is limited to in-frame clones, with some not included. The sample has 650,000 to 800,000 clones; 92% are singletons. Naive CD8 cells comprised CD45RO-negative, CCR7-positively selected cells, excluding terminally differentiated effector memory CD45RA+ cells. Sample: naive CD8+ T cells sorted from blood. The receptor source for this set is a man under 40 in good health.

This sequence joins TRBV28 and TRBJ2-1; TRBD1 matches at 9 bases. Germline-derived CDR1 and CDR2 are MDHEN and SYDVKM. V was clipped by 7 bases and J by 5 bases; unmatched bases: 15. The CDR3 is 17 amino acids. The CDR3 DNA reads as TGTGCCAGCACCACTAACCACCGGGACAGGGCAAACAATGAGCAGTTCTTC. Protein product: CASTTNHRDRANNEQFF.

The V gene is TRBV28, the J gene TRBJ2-7, with 9 bases lining up with TRBD2. Trimming at V came to 2 bases and at J to 2 bases, leaving 4 bases not matched to a gene. Germline CDR1 and CDR2: MDHEN and SYDVKM. The CDR3 is 15 amino acids. CDR3 in DNA: TGTGCCAGCAGTTTAGTGACTAGCGGAGCCTACGAGCAGTACTTC. Protein: CASSLVTSGAYEQYF.

As to this clone: The junction departs from the called germline gene at one end, perhaps through a read error. The V call is TRBV7-7, the J call TRBJ2-5; TRBD1 agrees at 10 bases. Near its end, the DNA agrees better with TRBJ2-7, so the J call may be wrong. This CDR3 region has 16 residues. Germline CDR1 and CDR2: SSHAT and FNYEAQ (reference sequence). CDR3 DNA sequence: TGTGCTAGCAGCTTAGGAGGGGACAGGGGCTCCTACGAGCAGTACTTC. It codes for CASSLGGDRGSYEQYF.

Notes on this clone: Relative to the germline gene, one junction end is altered; a read error may explain this. The chain employs TRBV19 and TRBJ2-3; no clear D. In germline, CDR1 is LNHDA, CDR2 SQIVND (reference sequence). CDR3 length equals 14 residues. This CDR3 reads CASSLERRPDTQYF. In nucleotides, the CDR3 is TGTGCCAGTAGTCTAGAGAGGAGACCAGATACGCAGTATTTT.

The genes are TRBV27 and TRBJ2-7; 7 bases align to TRBD2. The CDR3 covers 18 residues. V shed 3 bases, J shed 2 bases, and the junction held 16 bases outside the gene matches. Germline V gene data show CDR1 as MNHEY and CDR2 as SMNVEV (reference sequence). The CDR3 sequence is CASSFNPPTSRITYEQYF. CDR3 nucleotide sequence: TGTGCCAGCAGTTTCAATCCTCCGACTAGCAGGATTACCTACGAGCAGTACTTC.

The chain recombines TRBV27 with TRBJ2-7; TRBD2 matches at 12 bases. The length of the CDR3 is 15 residues. The germline V gene encodes CDR1 MNHEY and CDR2 SMNVEV (reference sequence). Unmatched junction bases numbered 0, after V lost 0 bases and J lost 3 bases. The CDR3 loop reads CASSLSGLAGYEQYF. The CDR3 DNA follows: TGTGCCAGCAGTTTATCGGGACTAGCGGGCTACGAGCAGTACTTC.

The count of this clone is one. This chain uses TRBV27 with TRBJ2-7; D is unresolved. The length of the CDR3 is 10 residues. Per the germline V gene, CDR1 is MNHEY and CDR2 is SMNVEV (reference sequence). Trimming took off 8 bases at V and 3 bases at J, with 5 bases between the two ends. The CDR3 coding sequence is TGTGCCAGCGGATACTACGAGCAGTACTTC. It codes for CASGYYEQYF.

This chain uses TRBV18 with TRBJ1-1; D ambiguous. Germline CDR1 is KGHSH and CDR2 is LQKENI. The CDR3 is 17 amino acids. V was pared by 3 bases and J by 0 bases, with 17 bases between. In DNA, the CDR3 is TGTGCCAGCTCACCGGGGTGGGGAGGGAATATGAACACTGAAGCTTTCTTT. Amino acids: CASSPGWGGNMNTEAFF. The entire variable domain, with the rest obtained from reference TRBV18 and TRBJ1-1, is as follows: NAGVMQNPRHLVRRRGQEARLRCSPMKGHSHVYWYRQLPEEGLKFMVYLQKENIIDESGMPKERFSAEFPKEGPSILRIQQVVRGDSAAYFCASSPGWGGNMNTEAFFGQGTRLTVV.